The T cell receptor (beta chain) described here comes from a study of naive and memory T cell subsets. Overall study findings and caveats: Naive repertoires, especially CD8, held a few larger clonotypes, possibly memory cells re-expressing CD45RA. Naive and memory subsets had different power law exponents for TCR abundance. A clonotype means one alpha or beta sequence, not an alpha/beta pair.

CD4 T cells were positively selected, then CD8 T cells from the CD4-negative fraction. This clonotype came up a few times. Its specificity is not known. At one end the junction does not follow the germline gene, possibly because of a read error. The CDR3 covers 11 residues. An equimolar mix of two oligonucleotides served as the beta constant-region primer for TRBC1 and TRBC2. The ligated cDNA underwent four PCR rounds using SP2 and nested alpha and beta constant-region primers. A 12-nucleotide UMI and the SP2 primer were added to the cDNA 3' end by oligonucleotide ligation. A single record per CDR3 protein comes from TCRdb applying MiXCR to the UMI-ligation and nested PCR reads. This sample carries roughly 100,000 distinct CDR3 sequences, 10% to 12% of them seen once, and the ten largest clones take around 0.13%.

Sequenced input: naive CD4+ T cells from blood. This clonotype originated in a human donor in good health. This chain joins TRBV12-3 or TRBV12-4 and TRBJ1-4; D not resolved. CDR3 protein: CASSLYEKLFF. The CDR3 nucleotides are TGTGCCAGCAGTTTATATGAGAAACTGTTTTTT.